The entry below describes one TCR beta chain. Its antigen remains unknown. In germline, CDR1 is MNHNY, CDR2 SVGAGI (reference sequence). Trimming pared 2 bases from V and 4 bases from J, leaving 12 bases between. The CDR3 length is 14 residues. TCRdb keeps only in-frame clones here, not all; method: immunoSEQ multiplex PCR. The profile covers 52,000 or so clones, with around 94% appearing a single time and around 12% taken by the ten largest. The data were obtained in a study of OX40 agonist ivuxolimab in advanced cancers. General study results and limits: Relatively little clonal expansion, among the lowest observed, appeared in partial responders at 0.1-3.0 mg/kg.

The chain uses TRBV6-6 and TRBJ2-7; the D gene is possibly TRBD2 (5 bases). The specimen was CD4+ or CD8+ T cells sorted from blood, collected in a trial of the OX40 agonist ivuxolimab. The origin of this receptor is an adult with an advanced solid tumor such as melanoma, head and neck, liver or kidney cancer. CDR3 coding DNA: TGTGCCAGCAGTTACGTGGGGTCGGGATACGAGCAGTACTTC. Translation gives CASSYVGSGYEQYF.